This T cell receptor (beta chain) was retrieved from a study of radiotherapy plus CTLA-4 blockade in lung cancer. Study-wide background: Of the patients, under 20% showed objective responses and around 29% attained disease control.

V was clipped by 9 bases and J by 7 bases, with 18 bases between them. This CDR3 spans 14 amino acids. The germline V gene has CDR1 SNHLY and CDR2 FYNNEI. Generated by immunoSEQ multiplex PCR, the TCRdb table keeps only in-frame clones and is missing some. The sample shows under 100,000 clones, approximately 83% of them seen only once. This TCR was sampled from a human donor with non-small cell lung cancer that progressed on radiotherapy plus ipilimumab. The material sequenced was peripheral blood, taken from a patient treated with radiotherapy plus ipilimumab. The rearrangement joins TRBV2 to TRBJ2-2, with D possibly TRBD1 on 5 matching bases. For the CDR3, the DNA is TGTGCCAGTATAAAAATCACAGGTGACGGGGAGCTGTTTTTT. Amino acids: CASIKITGDGELFF.